This TCR beta chain was sequenced in a study of blood T cell repertoires in COVID-19. Study overall: The United States, Italy and Spain supplied acute and convalescent COVID-19 samples. T cells, B-cell-depleted T cells, or PBMCs supplied cDNA or gDNA.

Original processing notes: Estimated nucleated cell counts came from reference gene primer amplification. Data came from immunoSEQ multiplex PCR; TCRdb stores just in-frame clones and leaves some out. From that table come the V and J calls and clone size; the DNA was used to work out D and trimming. The sample carries hundreds of thousands of clones, approximately 88% recorded once. The TCR originated in a woman in her 30s with acute or convalescent COVID-19. The material sequenced was peripheral blood.

The CDR3 region is CASKNGDQPQHF. Written as DNA, the CDR3 is TGTGCCAGCAAAAACGGGGATCAGCCCCAGCATTTT. The J gene is TRBJ1-5, the V gene TRBV6-1; the D is unclear. The CDR3 sequence is 12 residues long. Germline CDR1 reads MNHNS; CDR2 reads SASEGT. V was shortened by 7 bases and J by 5 bases, with 9 bases between the two germline ends.